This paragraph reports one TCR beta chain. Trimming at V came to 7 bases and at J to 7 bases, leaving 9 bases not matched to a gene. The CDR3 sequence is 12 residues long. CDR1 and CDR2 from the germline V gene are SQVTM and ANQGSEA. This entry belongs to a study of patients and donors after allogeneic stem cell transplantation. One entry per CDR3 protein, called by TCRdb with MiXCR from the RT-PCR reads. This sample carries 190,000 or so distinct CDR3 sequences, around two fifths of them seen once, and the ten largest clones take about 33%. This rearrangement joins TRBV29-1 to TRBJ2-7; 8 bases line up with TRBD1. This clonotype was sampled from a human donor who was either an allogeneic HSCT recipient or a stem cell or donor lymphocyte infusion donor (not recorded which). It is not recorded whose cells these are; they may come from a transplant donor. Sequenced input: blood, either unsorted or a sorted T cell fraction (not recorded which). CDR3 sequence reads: CSARTGKDEQYF. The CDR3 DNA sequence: TGCAGCGCTCGGACAGGGAAGGATGAGCAGTACTTC.